A single T cell receptor (beta chain) is shown here with its context. Its antigen is not known. Data came from immunoSEQ multiplex PCR; TCRdb stores just in-frame clones and leaves some out. The repertoire holds under 150,000 clones, with about 91% as singletons. The data were taken from a study of T cell responses to AZD1222 COVID-19 vaccine. V was clipped by 6 bases and J by 8 bases, with 13 bases between them. The CDR3 covers 12 residues. General observations from the study: Most donors were white British, females outnumbered males, and clonal diversity was possibly underestimated. The repertoires were collected only after the peak T cell response.

The chain joins TRBV12-3 or TRBV12-4 to TRBJ1-1, with unresolved D. The sequence derives from an adult who received the AZD1222 COVID-19 vaccine. This specimen was peripheral blood, taken 28 days after the second AZD1222 dose. DNA of the CDR3: TGTGCCAGCAGCCGAACGGGTGCCGAAGCTTTCTTT. It yields the protein CASSRTGAEAFF.